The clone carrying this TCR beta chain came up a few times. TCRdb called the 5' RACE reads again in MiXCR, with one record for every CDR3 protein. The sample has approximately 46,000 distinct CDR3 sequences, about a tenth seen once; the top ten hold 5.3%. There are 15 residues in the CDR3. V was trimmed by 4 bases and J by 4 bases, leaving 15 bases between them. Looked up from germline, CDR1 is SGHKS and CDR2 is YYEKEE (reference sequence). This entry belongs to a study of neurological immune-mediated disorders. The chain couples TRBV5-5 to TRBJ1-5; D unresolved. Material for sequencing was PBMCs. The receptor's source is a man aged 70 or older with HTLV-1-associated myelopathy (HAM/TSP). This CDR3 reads CASSLFEGRNQPQHF. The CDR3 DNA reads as TGTGCCAGCAGCCTCTTCGAGGGCCGTAATCAGCCCCAGCATTTT.